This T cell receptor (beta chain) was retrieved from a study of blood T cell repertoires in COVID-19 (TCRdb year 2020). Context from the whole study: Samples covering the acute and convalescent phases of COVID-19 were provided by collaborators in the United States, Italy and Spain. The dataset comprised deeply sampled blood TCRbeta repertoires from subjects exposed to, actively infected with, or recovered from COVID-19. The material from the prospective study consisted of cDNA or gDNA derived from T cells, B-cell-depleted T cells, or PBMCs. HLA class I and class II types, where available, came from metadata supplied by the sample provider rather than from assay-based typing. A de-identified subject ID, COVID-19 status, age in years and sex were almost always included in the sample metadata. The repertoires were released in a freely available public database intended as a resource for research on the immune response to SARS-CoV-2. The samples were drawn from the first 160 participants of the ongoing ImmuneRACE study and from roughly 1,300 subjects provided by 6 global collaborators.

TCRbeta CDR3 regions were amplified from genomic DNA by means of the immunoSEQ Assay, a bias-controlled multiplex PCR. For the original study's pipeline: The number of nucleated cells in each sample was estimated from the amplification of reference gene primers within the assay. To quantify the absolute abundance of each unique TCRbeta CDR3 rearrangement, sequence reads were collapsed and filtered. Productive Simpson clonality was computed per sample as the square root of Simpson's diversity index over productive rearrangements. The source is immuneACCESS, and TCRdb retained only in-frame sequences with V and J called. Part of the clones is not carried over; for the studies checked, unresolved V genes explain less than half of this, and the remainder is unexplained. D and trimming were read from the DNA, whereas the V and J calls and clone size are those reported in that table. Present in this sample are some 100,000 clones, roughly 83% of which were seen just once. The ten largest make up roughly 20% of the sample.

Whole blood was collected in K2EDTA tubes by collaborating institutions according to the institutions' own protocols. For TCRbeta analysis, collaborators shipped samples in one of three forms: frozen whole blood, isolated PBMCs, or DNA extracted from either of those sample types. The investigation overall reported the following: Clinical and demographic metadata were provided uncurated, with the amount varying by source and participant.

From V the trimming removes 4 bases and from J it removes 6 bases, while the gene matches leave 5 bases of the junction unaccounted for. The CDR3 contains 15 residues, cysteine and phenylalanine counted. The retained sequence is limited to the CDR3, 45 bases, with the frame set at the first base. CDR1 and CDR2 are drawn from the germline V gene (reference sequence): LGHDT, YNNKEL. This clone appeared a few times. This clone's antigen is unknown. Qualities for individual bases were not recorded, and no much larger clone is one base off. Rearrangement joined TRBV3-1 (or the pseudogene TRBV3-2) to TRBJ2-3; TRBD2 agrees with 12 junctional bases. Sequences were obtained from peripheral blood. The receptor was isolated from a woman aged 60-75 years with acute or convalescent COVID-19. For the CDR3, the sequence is CASSLLAGGSDTQYF. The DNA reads TGTGCCAGCAGCCTACTAGCGGGGGGCTCCGATACGCAGTATTTT.